One and the same sample provided the 29 T cell receptor beta chains below, sequenced in a study of cytomegalovirus exposure and HLA in healthy donors. Repertoires were generated with immunoSEQ multiplex PCR, while TCRdb's copy carries only in-frame clones and drops some. The repertoire consists of roughly 150,000 clones, with 88% occurring once and the leading ten covering about 3%. Sequenced material: PBMCs. Source of these receptors: a young man in good health and CMV-seronegative.

As DNA, the CDR3 is TGCGCCACCCGCCCCGGGACAGGGGGCGATACGCAGTATTTT. Amino acids: CATRPGTGGDTQYF. The chain uses TRBV5-1 and TRBJ2-3; the match to TRBD1 covers 12 bases. V trimming: 9 bases; J trimming: 6 bases; junction bases outside the gene matches: 8. The CDR3 is 14 residues long. CDR1 and CDR2 (germline): SGHRS, YFSETQ.

The chain joins TRBV6-5 to TRBJ1-2, with 9 bases that match TRBD1. This CDR3 comprises 15 residues. Per the germline V gene, CDR1 is MNHEY and CDR2 is SVGAGI. With 7 bases clipped from V and 4 bases from J, the junction kept 10 bases outside the gene matches. Written as DNA, the CDR3 is TGTGCCAGCACCGACCCCGGGACAGGGTCCTATGGCTACACCTTC. Amino acids: CASTDPGTGSYGYTF.

This chain links TRBV19 with TRBJ2-2, with D possibly being TRBD2 (6 bases). This CDR3 comprises 14 residues. Germline loops: CDR1 LNHDA, CDR2 SQIVND (reference sequence). V was shortened by 10 bases and J by 5 bases, with 17 bases between the two germline ends. In DNA form, the CDR3 reads TGTGCCACCTCTGGTAGCGGTGGGACCGGGGAGCTGTTTTTT. Protein sequence: CATSGSGGTGELFF. Full variable domain (outside the CDR3, taken from reference TRBV19 and TRBJ2-2): DGGITQSPKYLFRKEGQNVTLSCEQNLNHDAMYWYRQDPGQGLRLIYYSQIVNDFQKGDIAEGYSVSREKKESFPLTVTSAQKNPTAFYLCATSGSGGTGELFFGEGSRLTVL.

The chain has TRBV6-5 and TRBJ1-6, with TRBD1 as a possible D gene (6 bases). This CDR3 is built from 16 residues. The V gene lost 2 bases and the J gene lost 8 bases, with 16 bases spanning the gap. Germline loops: CDR1 MNHEY, CDR2 SVGAGI. The CDR3 DNA reads as TGTGCCAGCAGTTACGAGTCCCGGACAGTTTATTCACCCCTCCACTTT. It encodes CASSYESRTVYSPLHF.

V usage is TRBV6-6 and J usage is TRBJ2-1; 8 nucleotides align to TRBD2. CDR1 is MNHNY and CDR2 is SVGAGI in the germline V gene (reference sequence). The CDR3 length is 14 residues. Unmatched junction bases numbered 7, after V lost 7 bases and J lost 5 bases. The CDR3 protein is CASTTGGGHNEQFF. The CDR3 DNA reads as TGTGCCAGCACCACGGGGGGGGGCCACAATGAGCAGTTCTTC.

The CDR3 loop is CASSPRAGVDLNTEAFF. The CDR3 nucleotides are TGTGCCAGCAGCCCGCGGGCAGGAGTGGACTTAAACACTGAAGCTTTCTTT. This chain joins TRBV7-2 and TRBJ1-1; D uncertain. Germline CDR1 SGHTA, CDR2 FQGNSA. Trimming removed 5 bases from V and 2 bases from J, with 21 bases in between. The CDR3 spans 17 residues. Full variable domain (outside the CDR3, taken from reference TRBV7-2 and TRBJ1-1): GAGVSQSPSNKVTEKGKDVELRCDPISGHTALYWYRQSLGQGLEFLIYFQGNSAPDKSGLPSDRFSAERTGGSVSTLTIQRTQQEDSAVYLCASSPRAGVDLNTEAFFGQGTRLTVV.

V usage is TRBV25-1 and J usage is TRBJ2-1; D is perhaps TRBD1 (5 bases). The CDR3 covers 14 residues. The V end lost 3 bases, the J end lost 4 bases, and 10 bases lay between the germline ends. CDR1 is MGHDK, CDR2 SYGVNS, per germline. CDR3 sequence: CASSEEQAYNEQFF. CDR3 DNA sequence: TGTGCCAGCAGTGAGGAACAGGCTTACAATGAGCAGTTCTTC.

The chain recombines TRBV11-2 with TRBJ1-2; TRBD1 matches at 8 bases. This CDR3 contains 15 residues. Germline values: CDR1 SGHAT, CDR2 FQNNGV. The junction had 11 bases not matched to a gene; V was cut back by 6 bases and J by 5 bases. As DNA, the CDR3 is TGTGCCAGCAGTCTTCGAGACAGGGGAATATATGGCTACACCTTC. This translates into CASSLRDRGIYGYTF. The full variable domain, its missing parts supplied by reference TRBV11-2 and TRBJ1-2, is EAGVAQSPRYKIIEKRQSVAFWCNPISGHATLYWYQQILGQGPKLLIQFQNNGVVDDSQLPKDRFSAERLKGVDSTLKIQPAKLEDSAVYLCASSLRDRGIYGYTFGSGTRLTVV.

The chain combines TRBV5-5 with TRBJ1-5; D not certain. Germline loops: CDR1 SGHKS, CDR2 YYEKEE (reference sequence). The CDR3 totals 15 residues. Trimming stripped 4 bases from V and 4 bases from J, with 15 bases between. DNA of the CDR3: TGTGCCAGCAGCCCCGGGATCTCGCGGAATCAGCCCCAGCATTTT. Amino acid sequence: CASSPGISRNQPQHF.

The V and J genes are TRBV6-1 and TRBJ2-2; D gene ambiguous. V lost 3 bases to trimming and J lost 6 bases, with 8 bases between them. The CDR3 is made up of 13 amino acids. Germline values: CDR1 MNHNS, CDR2 SASEGT. Here the CDR3 reads CASSETPPGELFF. The CDR3 nucleotides read TGTGCCAGCAGTGAGACTCCCCCCGGGGAGCTGTTTTTT.

CDR3 sequence reads: CASRPWETSKNTIYF. The CDR3 DNA reads as TGTGCCAGCAGACCCTGGGAGACGTCGAAAAACACCATATATTTT. The chain carries TRBV7-9 and TRBJ1-3, with unresolved D. The length of the CDR3 is 15 residues. Germline V gene lookup returns CDR1 SEHNR and CDR2 FQNEAQ (reference sequence). V lost 6 bases, J lost 6 bases, and 18 bases lay in between. Variable domain in full (rest from reference TRBV7-9 and TRBJ1-3): DTGVSQNPRHKITKRGQNVTFRCDPISEHNRLYWYRQTLGQGPEFLTYFQNEAQLEKSRLLSDRFSAERPKGSFSTLEIQRTEQGDSAMYLCASRPWETSKNTIYFGEGSWLTVV.

The chain carries TRBV19 and TRBJ1-2, with 8 bases matching TRBD1. Germline V gives CDR1 LNHDA, CDR2 SQIVND (reference sequence). Unmatched junction bases numbered 5, after V lost 3 bases and J lost 8 bases. This CDR3 has 13 residues. CDR3 loop: CASSMDRERGYTF. As DNA, the CDR3 is TGTGCCAGTAGTATGGACAGGGAGAGAGGCTACACCTTC.

The chain recombines TRBV5-4 with TRBJ2-7; TRBD1 matches at 12 bases. Germline V lookup: CDR1 SGHNT, CDR2 YYREEE (reference sequence). The CDR3 has 15 amino acids. J was trimmed by 7 bases and V by 0 bases; bases with no gene match: 5. CDR3: CASSLGGQGAAEQYF. For the CDR3, the DNA is TGTGCCAGCAGCTTGGGGGGACAGGGGGCCGCTGAGCAGTACTTC.

The chain links TRBV2 to TRBJ2-2, with 7 bases fitting TRBD1. Per germline, CDR1 SNHLY and CDR2 FYNNEI. The V and J ends lost 6 bases and 6 bases, in that order; junction bases with no gene match: 7. This CDR3 spans 14 amino acids. CDR3 nucleotide sequence: TGTGCCAGCAGCGTGGGACAGCGGCCCGGGGAGCTGTTTTTT. Translated: CASSVGQRPGELFF.

In its sample, this clone was seen once. This chain joins TRBV11-2 and TRBJ2-3; 8 nucleotides align to TRBD2. The germline V gene has CDR1 SGHAT and CDR2 FQNNGV. The CDR3 sequence is 15 residues long. The V segment lost 5 bases and the J segment 6 bases; nucleotides outside the gene matches: 10. In DNA form, the CDR3 reads TGTGCCAGCAGCCTCGGGAGGGCCTATTTGGATACGCAGTATTTT. Translated, it gives CASSLGRAYLDTQYF.

The chain recombines TRBV4-2 with TRBJ2-7; 9 nucleotides match TRBD2. Germline V gives CDR1 LGHNA, CDR2 YNFKEQ. The V and J ends lost 0 bases and 3 bases, in that order; junction bases with no gene match: 3. The CDR3 has 15 residues. The CDR3: CASSQDRRGGYEQYF. The DNA of the CDR3 is TGTGCCAGCAGCCAAGATCGGCGGGGGGGCTACGAGCAGTACTTC.

The gene calls are TRBV6-6 and TRBJ2-1, with D perhaps TRBD2 (5 bases). This CDR3 region has 10 residues. V lost 11 bases and J lost 7, with 9 bases in between. Germline CDR1 reads MNHNY; CDR2 reads SVGAGI (reference sequence). This CDR3 is CAGGENEQFF. In DNA, the CDR3 is TGTGCCGGTGGGGAGAATGAGCAGTTCTTC.

CDR3 bases: TGTGCCAGCAGTCTCGAACTAGCGGGGGGCCTTCAAGAGACCCAGTACTTC. Translating it yields CASSLELAGGLQETQYF. The chain has TRBV2 and TRBJ2-5, with TRBD2 matching over 12 bases. In germline, CDR1 is SNHLY, CDR2 FYNNEI. The junction had 9 bases not matched to a gene; V was cut back by 5 bases and J by 2 bases. The CDR3 runs to 17 residues.

The rearrangement joins TRBV4-1 to TRBJ2-7, with 10 nucleotides matching TRBD2. The CDR3 has 16 amino acids. Trimming cost V 1 base and J 5 bases; bases outside gene matches: 8. Germline-derived CDR1 and CDR2 are MGHRA and YSYEKL. CDR3 loop: CASSQGILAGNHEQYF. DNA for the CDR3: TGCGCCAGCAGCCAAGGAATACTAGCGGGAAACCACGAGCAGTACTTC.

The chain uses TRBV6-5 and TRBJ1-2; D is unclear. This CDR3 contains 13 residues. V was cut by 2 bases and J by 10 bases, with 14 bases left in between. CDR1 is MNHEY and CDR2 is SVGAGI in the germline V gene. CDR3 loop: CASSYAAPVFYTF. CDR3 DNA: TGTGCCAGCAGTTACGCGGCTCCGGTTTTCTACACCTTC.

The chain combines TRBV2 with TRBJ2-1; 9 nucleotides match TRBD2. From germline, CDR1 is SNHLY and CDR2 FYNNEI. This CDR3 spans 16 amino acids. Trimming removed 2 bases from V and 4 bases from J; junction bases left unmatched: 6. CDR3 DNA sequence: TGTGCCAGCAGTGAAATGCGGGAGGGCCTTTACAATGAGCAGTTCTTC. Translated, it gives CASSEMREGLYNEQFF.

The chain uses TRBV27 and TRBJ1-5; 7 bases fit TRBD1. Per the germline V gene, CDR1 is MNHEY and CDR2 is SMNVEV (reference sequence). Losses at the gene ends were 3 bases for V and 0 bases for J; bases not matched to a gene: 8. This CDR3 has 17 amino acids. The CDR3 sequence is CASSFRDSEHSNQPQHF. CDR3 nucleotide sequence: TGTGCCAGCAGTTTCCGGGACAGCGAACATAGCAATCAGCCCCAGCATTTT.

The chain uses TRBV5-4 and TRBJ2-1; maybe TRBD2 (6 bases). V lost 4 bases to trimming and J lost 6 bases, with 11 bases between them. The CDR3 consists of 13 residues. From germline, CDR1 is SGHNT and CDR2 YYREEE (reference sequence). The CDR3: CASSPGRGNEQFF. The CDR3 DNA follows: TGTGCCAGCAGCCCTGGGCGGGGCAATGAGCAGTTCTTC.

V usage is TRBV30 and J usage is TRBJ2-5; 9 positions agree with TRBD1. With V trimmed by 1 base and J by 5 bases, 5 bases remained unmatched. This CDR3 contains 14 residues. Germline CDR1 and CDR2: GTSNPN and SVGIG (reference sequence). The CDR3 region is CAWSGLQGAETQYF. CDR3 nucleotides: TGTGCCTGGAGTGGACTACAGGGGGCTGAGACCCAGTACTTC.

V gene TRBV7-8 combines with J gene TRBJ1-2; a possible D gene is TRBD1 (5 bases). Trimming pared 0 bases from V and 3 bases from J, leaving 8 bases between. The CDR3 is 14 amino acids. Germline CDR1 SGHVS, CDR2 FQNEAQ. In DNA, the CDR3 is TGTGCCAGCAGCTTAGCCCAGGGCCACTATGGCTACACCTTC. Translation gives CASSLAQGHYGYTF.

The rearrangement links TRBV27 to TRBJ2-5; no definite D call. CDR1 and CDR2 (germline): MNHEY, SMNVEV (reference sequence). V lost 4 bases, J lost 0 bases, and 6 bases lay in between. The CDR3 is made up of 13 amino acids. The CDR3 DNA reads as TGTGCCAGCAGTTCCCCGTACCAAGAGACCCAGTACTTC. Translated, it gives CASSSPYQETQYF.

This rearrangement joins TRBV5-1 to TRBJ2-7, with a tentative D call TRBD1 (5 bases). This CDR3 comprises 13 residues. Germline CDR1 is SGHRS and CDR2 is YFSETQ. V shed 0 bases and J shed 6 bases, with 10 bases lying between them. The CDR3, as DNA: TGCGCCAGCAGCTTGGGACAGCTAGGCGAGCAGTACTTC. Translating gives CASSLGQLGEQYF.

This chain connects TRBV13 to TRBJ1-4; tentatively, D is TRBD1 (5 bases). The V gene lost 5 bases and the J gene lost 4 bases, with 8 bases spanning the gap. The CDR3 contains 13 residues. Germline V gene lookup returns CDR1 PRHDT and CDR2 FYEKMQ (reference sequence). The CDR3 DNA sequence: TGTGCCAGCAGCCTGGGGGGTAATGAAAAACTGTTTTTT. This gives the protein CASSLGGNEKLFF.

The chain links TRBV5-1 to TRBJ1-2; D is uncertain. This CDR3 contains 11 residues. V dropped 3 bases and J dropped 4 bases, with 4 bases sitting between them. Germline values: CDR1 SGHRS, CDR2 YFSETQ. Here the CDR3 DNA reads TGCGCCAGCAGCTCGGGCTATGGCTACACCTTC. Its protein product is CASSSGYGYTF.